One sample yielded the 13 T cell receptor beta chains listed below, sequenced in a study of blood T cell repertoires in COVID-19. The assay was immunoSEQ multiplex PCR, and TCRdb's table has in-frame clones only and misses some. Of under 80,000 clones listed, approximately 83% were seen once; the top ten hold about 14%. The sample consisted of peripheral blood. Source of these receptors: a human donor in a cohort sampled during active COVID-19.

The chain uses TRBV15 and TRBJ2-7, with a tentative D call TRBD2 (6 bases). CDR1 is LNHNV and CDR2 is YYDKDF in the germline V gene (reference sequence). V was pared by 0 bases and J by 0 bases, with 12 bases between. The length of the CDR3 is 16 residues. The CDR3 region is CATSRDPAGVSYEQYF. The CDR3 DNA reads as TGTGCCACCAGCAGAGATCCAGCGGGTGTCTCCTACGAGCAGTACTTC.

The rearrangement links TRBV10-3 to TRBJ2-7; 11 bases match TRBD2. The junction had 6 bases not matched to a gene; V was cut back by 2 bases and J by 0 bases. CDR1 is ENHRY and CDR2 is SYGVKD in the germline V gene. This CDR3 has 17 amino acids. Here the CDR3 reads CAISETLAGVNSYEQYF. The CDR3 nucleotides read TGTGCCATCAGTGAGACACTAGCGGGGGTCAACTCCTACGAGCAGTACTTC.

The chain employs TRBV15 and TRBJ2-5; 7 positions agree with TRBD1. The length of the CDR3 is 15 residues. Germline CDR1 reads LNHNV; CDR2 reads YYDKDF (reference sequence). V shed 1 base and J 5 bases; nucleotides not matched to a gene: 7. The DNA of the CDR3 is TGTGCCACCAGCAGAGGGAGACAGGGATCGGAGACCCAGTACTTC. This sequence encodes CATSRGRQGSETQYF.

CDR3 sequence (DNA): TGTGCCACCAGCCGCAACAGGGGGAATTCACCCCTCCACTTT. This translates into CATSRNRGNSPLHF. The rearrangement joins TRBV15 to TRBJ1-6; TRBD1 matches 8 bases. Germline-derived CDR1 and CDR2 are LNHNV and YYDKDF (reference sequence). Unmatched junction bases numbered 4, after V lost 5 bases and J lost 7 bases. The CDR3 extends over 14 amino acids.

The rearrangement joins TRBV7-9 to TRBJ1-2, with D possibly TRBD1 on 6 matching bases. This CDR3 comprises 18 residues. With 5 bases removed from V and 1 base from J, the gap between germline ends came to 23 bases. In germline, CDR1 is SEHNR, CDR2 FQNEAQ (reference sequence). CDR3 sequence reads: CASSGRGFDRNNNYGYTF. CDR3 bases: TGTGCCAGCAGCGGGAGAGGTTTTGACAGGAATAATAACTATGGCTACACCTTC.

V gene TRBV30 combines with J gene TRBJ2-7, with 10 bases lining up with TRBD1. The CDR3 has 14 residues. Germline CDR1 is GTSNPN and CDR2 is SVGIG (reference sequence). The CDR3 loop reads CASGPRDRGHEQYF. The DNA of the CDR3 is TGTGCTTCCGGGCCCCGGGACAGGGGCCACGAGCAGTACTTC. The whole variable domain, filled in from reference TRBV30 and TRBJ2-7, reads SQTIHQWPATLVQPVGSPLSLECTVEGTSNPNLYWYRQAAGRGLQLLFYSVGIGQISSEVPQNLSASRPQDRQFILSSKKLLLSDSGFYLCASGPRDRGHEQYFGPGTRLTVT.

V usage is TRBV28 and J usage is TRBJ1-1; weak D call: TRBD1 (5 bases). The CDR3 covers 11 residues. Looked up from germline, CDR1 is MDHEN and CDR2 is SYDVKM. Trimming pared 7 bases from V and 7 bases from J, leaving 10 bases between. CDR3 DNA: TGTGCCAGCACCCCCGGGGGTGAAGCTTTCTTT. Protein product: CASTPGGEAFF.

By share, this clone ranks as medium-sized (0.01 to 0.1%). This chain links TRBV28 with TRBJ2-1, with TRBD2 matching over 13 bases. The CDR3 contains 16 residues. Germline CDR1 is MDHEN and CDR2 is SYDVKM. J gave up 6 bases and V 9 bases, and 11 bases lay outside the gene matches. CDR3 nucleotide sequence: TGTGCCAGTCTCTCTGTGACTAGCGGGAGGAGCAATGAGCAGTTCTTC. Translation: CASLSVTSGRSNEQFF.

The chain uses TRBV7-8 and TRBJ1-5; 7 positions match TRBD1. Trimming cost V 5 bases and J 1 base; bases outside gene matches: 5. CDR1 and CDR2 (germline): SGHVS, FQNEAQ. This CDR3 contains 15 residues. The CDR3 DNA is TGTGCCAGCAGCCGAGGGGACAGAAGCAATCAGCCCCAGCATTTT. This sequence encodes CASSRGDRSNQPQHF. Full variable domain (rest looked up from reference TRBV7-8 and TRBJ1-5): GAGVSQSPRYKVAKRGQDVALRCDPISGHVSLFWYQQALGQGPEFLTYFQNEAQLDKSGLPSDRFFAERPEGSVSTLKIQRTQQEDSAVYLCASSRGDRSNQPQHFGDGTRLSIL.

The CDR3 DNA reads TGTGCCAGCAGCAGCGGGAGAAGGGGCAATGAGCAGTTCTTC. This encodes CASSSGRRGNEQFF. This chain links TRBV2 with TRBJ2-1, with 8 bases identical to TRBD2. Germline CDR1 SNHLY, CDR2 FYNNEI. CDR3 size: 14 residues. V lost 6 bases, J lost 6 bases, and 7 bases stayed unmatched.

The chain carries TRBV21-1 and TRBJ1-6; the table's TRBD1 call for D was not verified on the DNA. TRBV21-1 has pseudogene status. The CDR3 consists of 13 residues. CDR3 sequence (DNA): TGTGCCAGCACCCGGGACAGTAATTCACCCCTCCACTTT. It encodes CASTRDSNSPLHF.

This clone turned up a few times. Here the CDR3 reads CASSPRSQEQYF. CDR3 nucleotide sequence: TGTGCCAGTAGTCCTCGGAGCCAAGAGCAGTACTTC. The V and J genes are TRBV19 and TRBJ2-7; D ambiguous. V lost 5 bases to trimming and J lost 7 bases, with 12 bases between them. Germline CDR1 reads LNHDA; CDR2 reads SQIVND (reference sequence). The CDR3 is made up of 12 amino acids.

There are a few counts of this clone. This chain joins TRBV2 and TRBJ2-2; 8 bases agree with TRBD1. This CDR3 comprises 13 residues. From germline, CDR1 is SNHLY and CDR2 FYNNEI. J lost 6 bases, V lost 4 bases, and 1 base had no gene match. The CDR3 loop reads CASSGDRPGELFF. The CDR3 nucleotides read TGTGCCAGCAGTGGGGACAGGCCCGGGGAGCTGTTTTTT. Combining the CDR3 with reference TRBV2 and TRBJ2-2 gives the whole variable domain EPEVTQTPSHQVTQMGQEVILRCVPISNHLYFYWYRQILGQKVEFLVSFYNNEISEKSEIFDDQFSVERPDGSNFTLKIRSTKLEDSAMYFCASSGDRPGELFFGEGSRLTVL.